One sample yielded the 5 T cell receptor beta chains listed below, sequenced in a study of Graves' ophthalmopathy and Graves' hyperthyroidism. Amplification targeted the TCR beta CDR3 regions, with RNA transcripts as the source material. Investigators did first-round RT-PCR with HTBI primers, then second-round multiplex PCR. MiXCR, applied by TCRdb to the multiplex PCR reads, yields one record per CDR3 protein. The sample yields hundreds of thousands of distinct CDR3 sequences, 20% to 25% seen once. The sequenced sample was peripheral blood. These receptors came from a woman between 18 and 29 years old with stable Graves' hyperthyroidism. Some clones in this sample may be carry-over from other donors' samples.

This clonotype was observed many times. The chain is built from TRBV30 and TRBJ2-5, with 8 positions matching TRBD1. V was pared by 5 bases and J by 5 bases, with 4 bases of the junction left unmatched. From germline, CDR1 is GTSNPN and CDR2 SVGIG (reference sequence). The CDR3 extends over 12 amino acids. The CDR3 spells CAWHRGRETQYF. The CDR3 DNA follows: TGTGCCTGGCACAGGGGGAGGGAGACCCAGTACTTC.

A remark on this clonotype: A much larger clone lies a single base off, so this may be a read error. CDR3 residues: CASGDGYPYEQYF. In DNA, the CDR3 is TGTGCCAGCGGGGACGGGTATCCCTACGAGCAGTACTTC. The chain employs TRBV6-1 and TRBJ2-7; D could derive from TRBD1 or TRBD2 (5 bases each). The CDR3 extends over 13 amino acids. The germline V gene encodes CDR1 MNHNS and CDR2 SASEGT. Trimming stripped 8 bases from V and 2 bases from J, with 13 bases between.

This clonotype was counted many times. The chain links TRBV5-1 to TRBJ1-3, with 10 bases fitting TRBD1. The CDR3 covers 17 residues. Germline lookup yields CDR1 SGHRS and CDR2 YFSETQ. With 4 bases clipped from V and 3 bases from J, the junction kept 10 bases outside the gene matches. The CDR3: CASSHGTGDSGGNTIYF. The CDR3 region has the DNA TGCGCCAGCAGCCACGGGACAGGGGACTCGGGTGGAAACACCATATATTTT.

This chain links TRBV5-1 with TRBJ2-3; 13 bases map to TRBD2. In germline, CDR1 is SGHRS, CDR2 YFSETQ. The CDR3 covers 18 residues. J was trimmed by 0 bases and V by 0 bases; bases with no gene match: 4. This CDR3 reads CASSLELAGGISTDTQYF. CDR3 nucleotide sequence: TGCGCCAGCAGCTTGGAACTAGCGGGAGGGATCAGCACAGATACGCAGTATTTT.

This clonotype was observed at least ten times. J is TRBJ1-1 and V is TRBV24-1, with D tentatively TRBD1 (6 bases). The CDR3 contains 16 residues. Trimming removed 4 bases at V and 4 bases at J, with 18 bases between. Germline values: CDR1 KGHDR, CDR2 SFDVKD. The chain's CDR3 is CATSDPTRGATTEAFF. CDR3 nucleotide sequence: TGTGCCACCAGTGACCCCACCAGGGGAGCGACCACTGAAGCTTTCTTT.